This T cell receptor beta chain is drawn from a study of blood T cell repertoires in COVID-19 (dated by TCRdb to the early 2020s). In terms of the full investigation: The collaborator samples originated in the United States, Italy and Spain and spanned the acute and convalescent phases of COVID-19. The prospective study material was composed of cDNA or gDNA derived from T cells, B-cell-depleted T cells, or PBMCs. Deeply sampled blood TCRbeta repertoires from subjects exposed to, actively infected with, or recovered from COVID-19 were included in the dataset. The repertoires were released in a freely available public database intended as a resource for research on the immune response to SARS-CoV-2. The samples were drawn from the first 160 participants of the ongoing ImmuneRACE study and from 1,254 subjects provided by 6 global collaborators. The sample metadata nearly always contained a de-identified subject ID, COVID-19 status, age in years and sex. HLA class I and class II types, where available, came from metadata supplied by the sample provider rather than from assay-based typing.

The immunoSEQ Assay, a bias-controlled multiplex PCR, was used to amplify TCRbeta CDR3 regions from genomic DNA. Per the authors' processing: The number of nucleated cells in each sample was estimated by amplification of reference gene primers within the assay. To quantify the absolute abundance of each unique TCRbeta CDR3 rearrangement, sequence reads were collapsed and filtered. For each sample, productive Simpson clonality was calculated by taking the square root of Simpson's diversity index across productive rearrangements. TCRdb mirrors the immuneACCESS table, restricted to in-frame sequences. Some clones are absent from its copies; in checked studies, under half trace to an unresolved V gene, and the reason for the others is unknown. That table gives V, J and clone size, and the DNA gave D and trimming. Recorded for this sample are around 300,000 clones; over 75% of them occurred a single time. 1.1% of the sample belongs to the ten largest clones.

Results and caveats for the whole study, not just this receptor: How much clinical and demographic metadata was included differed by source and by participant, and the metadata was provided uncurated.

About this clone itself: Its antigen is not yet known. The sample holds no much larger clone one base away, and base qualities are not on file.

Between the V and J ends, shortened by 8 bases and 2 bases respectively, the junction contains 12 bases. CDR3 length: 14 amino acids, cysteine to phenylalanine. The kept DNA is CDR3 alone, 42 bases in frame from the first base. Via the germline V gene, CDR1 is MRHNA and CDR2 SNTAGT. Participants in the prospective study were aged 18 to 89 years, lived in 20 to 30 United States geographic areas, and enrolled through a virtual design. To assign participants to cohorts, the prospective study relied on clinical history that participants themselves reported in a screening survey and a study questionnaire. Recovered participants in ImmuneRACE Cohort 3 were defined by two consecutive negative NP/OP PCR tests, clearance by a healthcare professional, or resolution of symptoms. Each participant in the prospective study had whole blood, serum and a nasopharyngeal or oropharyngeal swab collected by mobile phlebotomists. Additional blood draws and questionnaires over an approximately two-month period could optionally be provided by prospective study participants. Prospective study blood samples were shipped either frozen or at room temperature before DNA extraction.

This TCR was sampled from a woman in her twenties or thirties who had recovered from COVID-19. Specimen: PBMCs or T cells enriched from blood (not recorded which). The chain uses TRBV6-4 and TRBJ2-2; TRBD1 might be the D gene, on 6 matching bases. CDR3 reads: CASWPGQNTGELFF. The sequenced DNA: TGTGCCAGCTGGCCGGGACAAAACACCGGGGAGCTGTTTTTT.